This T cell receptor beta chain is from a study of cytotoxic CD8 clonotypes in ibrutinib-treated CLL. Study in general: Responses comprised about 24 partial and 2 complete; at median around 6 years, roughly 15 remained remitted and about 12 progressed. The taking of response samples occurred after a median roughly 12 months of treatment, with a range of 6 to 36. Study-level points and caveats: Rising at ibrutinib response, clonality subsequently fell back toward baseline at progression.

V lost 5 bases, J lost 4 bases, and 20 bases lay in between. This CDR3 region has 16 residues. Germline V CDR1 and CDR2: MDHEN, SYDVKM. A word on this clone: The antigen remains undetermined.

Sequenced by immunoSEQ multiplex PCR; TCRdb stores in-frame clones only, minus some. The sample includes around 150,000 clones, approximately 80% of them seen just once. This material consisted of PBMCs, taken after 12 months of ibrutinib treatment. This clonotype originated in a human donor with chronic lymphocytic leukemia. The rearrangement joins TRBV28 to TRBJ1-2; tentatively, D is TRBD1 (6 bases). The CDR3 protein is CASSNSREGGTYGYTF. CDR3 coding DNA: TGTGCCAGCAGTAACAGTAGGGAGGGGGGCACCTATGGCTACACCTTC.